This note documents a single T cell receptor beta chain sequence. Many counts were recorded for this clonotype. Its antigen is still unknown. No base quality information exists; no much larger clone differs at one position. Receptor libraries were prepared by PCR. This sample was sequenced with an Illumina HiSeq 2500. Molecular barcoding was employed in the preparation of TCR libraries, with unique molecular identifiers being used to normalize TCRbeta repertoire quantification. TCRdb reran the public reads through fastp at Q25 and MiXCR, keeping productive beta chains. Rows are unified per CDR3 protein, each entry keeping the most common DNA and genes. This sample comprises roughly 100,000 distinct CDR3 sequences, 7.5% to 9.5% of them detected only once. In total, the top ten clones hold around 15% of the sample. This specimen belongs to a study of T-cell reconstitution after alpha-beta-depleted transplantation in children (dated by TCRdb to 2016 to 2017). General notes on the study: The study quantitatively tracked T-cell immune reconstitution after TCRalphabeta/CD19-depleted allogeneic hematopoietic cell transplantation in children using TCR repertoire profiling.

What the work shows at the level of the full study, not this receptor alone: Over the following months the frequencies of hyperexpanded clones went down, and after one year T-cell counts and TCRbeta diversity were mostly credited to newly produced T cells. The high TCRbeta diversity at day 60 in some patients was ascribed to recipient T cells and intrathymic progenitors that had survived conditioning. The apparently early alphabetaT-cell count recovery about two months after transplant was reportedly dependent on only several hundred rapidly expanded clones derived from non-depleted graft cells.

The treatment or condition label, read with the paper, signifies: allogeneic hematopoietic cell transplantation with graft depleted of TCRalphabeta T cells and CD19 B cells. The transplant recipients were children given TCRalphabeta/CD19-depleted allogeneic hematopoietic cell grafts. Including the terminal cysteine and phenylalanine, the CDR3 comprises 12 residues. Solely the CDR3 DNA is kept, with 36 bases framed from the first base. Relative to germline, V is 8 bases shorter and J is 6 bases shorter, with 12 bases between their ends. Per the germline V gene, MDHEN is the CDR1 and SYDVKM is the CDR2.

This TCR was sampled from a boy aged 2 to 9 with acute lymphoblastic leukemia, due to receive a stem cell transplant. The chain employs TRBV28 and TRBJ2-3; matching of 6 bases hints at TRBD1 as the D gene. Material: PBMCs, obtained before TCRalphabeta/CD19-depleted stem cell transplant. The DNA sequence reads TGTGCCAGCCTTACAGGGACGGATACGCAGTATTTT. It specifies CASLTGTDTQYF.